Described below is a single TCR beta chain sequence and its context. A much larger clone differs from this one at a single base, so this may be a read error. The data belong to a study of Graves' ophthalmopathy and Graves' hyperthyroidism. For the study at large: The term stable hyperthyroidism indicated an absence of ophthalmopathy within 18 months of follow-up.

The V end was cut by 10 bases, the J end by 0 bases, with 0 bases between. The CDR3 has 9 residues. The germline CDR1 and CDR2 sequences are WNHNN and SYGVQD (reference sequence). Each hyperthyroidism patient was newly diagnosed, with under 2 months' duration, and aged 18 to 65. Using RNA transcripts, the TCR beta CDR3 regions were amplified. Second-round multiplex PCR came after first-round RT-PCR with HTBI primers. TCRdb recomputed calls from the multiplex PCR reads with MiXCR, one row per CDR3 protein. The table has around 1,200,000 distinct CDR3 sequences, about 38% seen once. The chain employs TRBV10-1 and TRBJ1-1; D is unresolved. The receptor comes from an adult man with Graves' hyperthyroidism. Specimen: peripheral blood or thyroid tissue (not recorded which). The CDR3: CAMNTEAFF. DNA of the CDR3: TGCGCCATGAACACTGAAGCTTTCTTT.